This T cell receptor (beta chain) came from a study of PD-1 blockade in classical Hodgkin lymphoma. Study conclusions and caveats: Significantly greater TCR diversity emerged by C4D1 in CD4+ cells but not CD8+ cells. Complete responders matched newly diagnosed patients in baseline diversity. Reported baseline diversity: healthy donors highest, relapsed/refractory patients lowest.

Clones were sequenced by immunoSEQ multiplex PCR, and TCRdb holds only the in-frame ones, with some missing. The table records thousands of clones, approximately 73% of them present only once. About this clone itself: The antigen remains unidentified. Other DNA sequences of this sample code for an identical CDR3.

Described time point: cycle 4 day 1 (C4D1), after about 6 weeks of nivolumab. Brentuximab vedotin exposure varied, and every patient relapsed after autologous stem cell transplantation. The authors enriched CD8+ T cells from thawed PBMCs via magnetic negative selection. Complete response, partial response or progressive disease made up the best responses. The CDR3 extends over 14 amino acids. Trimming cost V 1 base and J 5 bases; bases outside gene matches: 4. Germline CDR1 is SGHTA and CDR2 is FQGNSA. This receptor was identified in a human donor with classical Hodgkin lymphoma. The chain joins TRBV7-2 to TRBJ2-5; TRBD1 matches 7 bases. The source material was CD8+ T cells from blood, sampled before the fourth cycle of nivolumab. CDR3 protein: CASSLVDRVETQYF. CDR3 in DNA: TGTGCCAGCAGCTTAGTCGACAGGGTGGAGACCCAGTACTTC.